This record covers a single T cell receptor (beta chain). The antigen it recognizes is unknown. No clone much larger than this one lies a single base away; base qualities are absent. This sample was taken from a study of Ad26.COV2.S vaccination and SARS-CoV-2 variants (dated by TCRdb to about 2021). Context from the whole study: Donors in the vaccine arm were drawn from COV1001, a multicentre, randomized, double-blind, placebo-controlled phase I-IIa trial testing Ad26.COV2.S in healthy adults. Ad26.COV2.S was administered intramuscularly at a dose of 5x10^10 or 1x10^11 viral particles, either as one shot or as two shots given 56 days apart. TCRbeta repertoire sequencing was used to assess the specificity and breadth of SARS-CoV-2-reactive T cell receptors after Ad26.COV2.S vaccination. A total of approximately 30 samples were included in the TCR-sequenced set, comprising approximately 20 Ad26.COV2.S vaccine recipients, 5 placebo recipients and 8 SARS-CoV-2 convalescent individuals. Participants in the trial were split at random into five groups of five each, receiving low-dose or high-dose Ad26.COV2.S once or twice, or else placebo on both occasions. Investigators remained blinded to trial group allocation during experiments and outcome assessment.

Sample treatment or condition, as interpreted from the label and publication: 15 to 20 received Ad26.COV2.S at low or high dose, single or two shots; about five received placebo; per-sample allocation not given. For vaccine and placebo recipients, repertoires were sequenced using samples collected on day 63 after the first injection. In Cohort 1b, 25 adults aged 18-55 years were enrolled at a single site in Boston, USA, between 29 July and 7 August 2020. Ad26.COV2.S was a replication-incompetent adenovirus type 26 vector expressing a prefusion-stabilized SARS-CoV-2 spike protein from the original Wuhan strain. TCRbeta CDR3 regions were sequenced with the immunoSEQ Assay. After extraction, genomic DNA underwent amplification by bias-controlled multiplex PCR, followed by high-throughput sequencing. Processing in the source paper ran as follows. Collapsing and filtering of sequences were performed to quantify the absolute abundance of each unique TCRbeta CDR3 region. T cell fraction was estimated by normalizing TCRbeta template counts to usable DNA, with usable DNA measured through amplification of reference genes found in all nucleated cells. Repertoire TCRs were annotated as SARS-CoV-2-specific by exact matching of V gene, CDR3 amino acid sequence and J gene to a known reactive TCR set. The reference SARS-CoV-2 TCR set was derived from MIRA and filtered for enrichment in COVID-19-positive ImmuneCODE repertoires, a step that removed public or cross-reactive TCRs. Using the MIRA antigens, annotated TCRs were further analysed by specific ORF or by position within an ORF. Breadth was defined as annotated unique rearrangements over total unique productive rearrangements; depth was the summed frequency of those rearrangements. Two-sided Wilcoxon rank-sum tests were used to compare TCR breadth between groups. This is the immuneACCESS table as TCRdb keeps it, with only in-frame sequences that have V and J called. A part of the clones is gone; compared with another copy, unresolved V genes explain less than half, and the rest is unexplained. That table gives V, J and clone size, and the DNA gave D and trimming. The sample table lists a few hundred thousand clones, roughly 86% of them with a count of one. The top ten clones comprise about 3.6% of the sample.

General conclusions and limits of the study: It was noted by the authors that total T cell responses may have been underestimated by the TCR breadth and depth analyses. Compared with placebo recipients, Ad26.COV2.S recipients showed higher spike-specific TCR breadth (P = 0.0014). Comparing responses between vaccine doses or regimens was not something the study was powered to do. Comparable non-spike TCR breadth was observed between vaccine and placebo recipients, consistent with only spike being contained in the vaccine. After vaccination, spike-specific CD8+ and CD4+ T cell responses were reported to show substantial breadth.

This receptor was obtained from a person aged 18-60 years who received the Ad26.COV2.S COVID-19 vaccine or a placebo. The material sequenced was peripheral blood, taken in a trial of Ad26.COV2.S vaccine versus placebo.

The DNA is TGTGCCAGCACCCCCGGGACGGCTTACACCGGGGAGCTGTTTTTT. This sequence encodes CASTPGTAYTGELFF. The chain is made from TRBV6-5 and TRBJ2-2; the D gene is tentatively TRBD1 or TRBD2, each matching 5 bases. The CDR3 measures 15 amino acids from cysteine to phenylalanine. This entry keeps only the CDR3 DNA: 45 bases, framed from base 1. CDR1 and CDR2 (MNHEY, SVGAGI) derive from the germline V gene. V is reduced by 7 bases and J by 3 bases, leaving a spacing of 15 bases between them.